Listed below are T cell receptor beta chains from one sample, sequenced in a study of metastatic and nonmetastatic thyroid tumors. Using MiXCR, TCRdb reanalyzed the PCR reads. The sample carries about 62,000 clones, roughly 4.1% recorded once. The sequenced sample was blood. Every receptor here comes from a female donor with papillary thyroid cancer or a benign thyroid nodule (not recorded which). Some clones in this sample may be carry-over from other donors' samples. Each CDR3 is given with its conserved first and last residue. Fields, in order: V gene, D gene, clone size, J gene, CDR3 DNA, CDR3 protein. A D gene is named only where the DNA matches it firmly. Rows may omit the clone size; those that give it use once, few, many or a size class.

TRBV28	TRBD2	few	TRBJ2-1	TGTGCCAGCAGCGGGACTAGCGGGAGTGGCGAGCAGTTCTTC	CASSGTSGSGEQFF
TRBV6-2/TRBV6-3	NA	few	TRBJ2-3	TGTGCCAGCAGTTACTCGAGCGGATCTATCACAGATACGCAGTATTTT	CASSYSSGSITDTQYF
TRBV27	NA	many	TRBJ2-4	TGTGCCAGCAGTCTAACAGAGCTTCTAGCCAAAAACATTCAGTACTTC	CASSLTELLAKNIQYF
TRBV28	TRBD1	few	TRBJ2-7	TGTGCCACCGGGACAGGACCCATAGAGCAGTACTTC	CATGTGPIEQYF
TRBV20-1	NA	many	TRBJ1-5	TGCAGTGCTTCGAGGAGCAATCAGCCCCAGCATTTT	CSASRSNQPQHF
TRBV18	TRBD1	NA	TRBJ2-4	TGTGCCAGCTCTCCTCGGACAGGGGGCGAAAACATTCAGTACTTC	CASSPRTGGENIQYF
TRBV19	NA	many	TRBJ2-1	TGTGCCAGTAGTATAGCTGGACAGTTAGGGGGCTACAATGAGCAGTTCTTC	CASSIAGQLGGYNEQFF
TRBV12-3/TRBV12-4	TRBD2	many	TRBJ2-7	TGTGCCAGCAGTGTAAGGACACGGGGGGACGAGCAGTACTTC	CASSVRTRGDEQYF
TRBV6-1	NA	NA	TRBJ1-2	TGTGCCAGCAGTGAGTGGGGTGATAGCACCTTC	CASSEWGDSTF
TRBV3-1	NA	NA	TRBJ2-5	TGTGCCAGCAGCCGACTCGGGGGAATACAAGAGACCCAGTACTTC	CASSRLGGIQETQYF
TRBV19	TRBD2	many	TRBJ2-1	TGTGCCAGCTCATACTCGGGGACTAGCGGCAATGAGCAGTTCTTC	CASSYSGTSGNEQFF
TRBV5-1	TRBD2	many	TRBJ2-5	TGCGCCAGCAGATTTGGCGGCGTAGCGGGAGATTTGGTCATAGAGACCCAGTACTTC	CASRFGGVAGDLVIETQYF
TRBV28	NA	many	TRBJ2-7	TGTGCCAGCAGTTCACCGGGACGGAACTACGAGCAGTACTTC	CASSSPGRNYEQYF
TRBV15	NA	many	TRBJ2-1	TGTGCCACCAGCAGAGATCTGGGACCCGTTTCCAATGAGCAGTTCTTC	CATSRDLGPVSNEQFF
TRBV6-1	NA	many	TRBJ2-2	TGTGCCAGCAGTCACGAGGGGGCGAACACCGGGGAGCTGTTTTTT	CASSHEGANTGELFF
TRBV25-1	NA	many	TRBJ2-5	TGTGCCAGCAGTGAATGGGGGAGAGAAGAGACCCAGTACTTC	CASSEWGREETQYF